Shown below are 20 T cell receptor beta chains from a single sample sequenced in a study. TCRdb called the 5' RACE reads again in MiXCR, with one record for every CDR3 protein. The data contain nearly 40,000 distinct CDR3 sequences, 15% to 20% of them seen just once; the ten biggest clones take up about 2.8%. The sample comprised naive CD4+ T cells sorted from a lymph node. Subset indicated: naive CD4+ T cells, CD4+CD45RA+CD25-. The receptors here all came from a female donor with breast cancer.

The table lists this clonotype with a few counts. This chain uses TRBV7-9 with TRBJ2-7, with D perhaps assigned TRBD1 or TRBD2 (6 bases each). Germline CDR1 reads SEHNR; CDR2 reads FQNEAQ (reference sequence). V was trimmed by 2 bases and J by 9 bases, leaving 11 bases between them. The CDR3 is 12 residues long. The CDR3 nucleotides are TGTGCCAGCAGCTTAATTACGGGGGCGCAGTACTTC. It is translated as CASSLITGAQYF.

This sequence joins TRBV12-3 or TRBV12-4 and TRBJ1-1; no definite D call. V dropped 6 bases and J dropped 4 bases, with 15 bases sitting between them. The length of the CDR3 is 14 residues. CDR3 sequence (DNA): TGTGCCAGCAGGGAGACTTCACGGGGCACTGAAGCTTTCTTT. It encodes CASRETSRGTEAFF.

In DNA form, the CDR3 reads TGTGCCAGCAAAAGGGACTATAACACAGATACGCAGCATTTT. The encoded protein is CASKRDYNTDTQHF. The chain uses TRBV7-3 and TRBJ2-3; TRBD1 might be the D (5 bases). The J call could be wrong; TRBJ1-5 is a better fit for the DNA end. The CDR3 is made up of 14 amino acids. Per the germline V gene, CDR1 is SGHTA and CDR2 is FQGTGA.

This clonotype was seen a few times. The rearrangement uses TRBV12-5 and TRBJ2-3; no reliable D call. CDR3 length: 14 residues. V lost 1 base to trimming and J lost 3 bases, with 8 bases between them. From germline, CDR1 is LGHNT and CDR2 FRNRAP. The CDR3 region is CASGLAPRTDTQYF. The CDR3 nucleotides read TGTGCTAGTGGTTTGGCTCCGAGGACAGATACGCAGTATTTT.

This chain uses TRBV5-1 with TRBJ2-1; 10 bases map to TRBD2. CDR3 size: 14 residues. Trimming took 5 bases from V and 8 from J; bases not matched to a gene: 7. Germline CDR1 is SGHRS and CDR2 is YFSETQ. The CDR3 sequence is CASRDTSGMHEQFF. CDR3 DNA sequence: TGCGCCAGCAGGGATACTAGCGGGATGCATGAGCAGTTCTTC.

This clonotype turned up a few times. This chain uses TRBV20-1 with TRBJ2-5, with TRBD2 matching 10 bases. Per germline, CDR1 DFQATT and CDR2 SNEGSKA (reference sequence). V was clipped by 3 bases and J by 5 bases; unmatched bases: 9. The CDR3 sequence is 15 residues long. The CDR3, as DNA: TGCAGTGCTAGTACTAGCGGGACGACGGGGGAGACCCAGTACTTC. Translation: CSASTSGTTGETQYF.

This clonotype was detected ten times or more. The rearrangement links TRBV5-1 to TRBJ2-5, with 8 bases aligning to TRBD1. CDR3 size: 15 residues. The J segment lost 4 bases and the V segment lost 4 bases, leaving 9 bases of the junction unmatched. Germline CDR1 SGHRS, CDR2 YFSETQ. CDR3 bases: TGCGCCAGCAGCGTCTCCCAAGGACAGGGAGAGACCCAGTACTTC. Translated, it gives CASSVSQGQGETQYF.

This clonotype came up many times. The gene calls are TRBV6-1 and TRBJ2-1; TRBD1 matches 11 bases. The ends lost 10 bases at V and 10 bases at J; junction bases unmatched: 9. In germline, CDR1 is MNHNS, CDR2 SASEGT. The CDR3 consists of 13 residues. DNA for the CDR3: TGTGCCACCCGGGACAGGGGGTTCAGCGAGCAGTTCTTC. Amino acid sequence: CATRDRGFSEQFF.

The genes are TRBV5-1 and TRBJ1-2, with D perhaps matching TRBD1 (5 bases). V was trimmed by 5 bases and J by 6 bases, leaving 11 bases between them. The CDR3 runs 12 residues. Germline loops: CDR1 SGHRS, CDR2 YFSETQ. The CDR3 is CASRGSGHGYTF. The CDR3 DNA is TGCGCCAGCAGGGGCTCAGGGCATGGCTACACCTTC.

Ten or more counts support this clonotype. This chain joins TRBV5-5 and TRBJ1-1, with D hard to call. The CDR3 extends over 15 amino acids. Between the trimmed V and J ends, which lost 2 bases and 3 bases, there was a span of 14 bases. Per germline, CDR1 SGHKS and CDR2 YYEKEE (reference sequence). The CDR3 sequence: CASSLEASSYTEAFF. The CDR3 DNA reads as TGTGCCAGCAGCTTAGAAGCGAGTTCTTACACTGAAGCTTTCTTT.

This clonotype was observed many times. V is TRBV20-1 and J is TRBJ2-3; TRBD2 matches 8 bases. J was trimmed by 2 bases and V by 4 bases; bases with no gene match: 5. Per germline, CDR1 DFQATT and CDR2 SNEGSKA (reference sequence). The CDR3 totals 14 residues. This CDR3 is CSAIAGPYTDTQYF. CDR3 coding DNA: TGCAGTGCTATAGCGGGACCTTACACAGATACGCAGTATTTT.

As to this clonotype: A clone one base away is much larger, so this may be a read error. The chain joins TRBV12-3 or TRBV12-4 to TRBJ2-3; 9 bases are shared with TRBD2. The CDR3 spans 18 residues. The CDR3 reads CASRDGLALTSSTDAQYF. CDR3 DNA sequence: TGTGCCAGCAGGGACGGACTAGCGTTGACTTCTAGCACAGATGCGCAGTATTTT.

This clonotype was counted at least ten times. The rearrangement uses TRBV4-1 and TRBJ2-2, with D perhaps assigned TRBD1 or TRBD2 (5 bases each). The germline V gene has CDR1 MGHRA and CDR2 YSYEKL. The V and J ends lost 4 bases and 4 bases respectively, with 19 bases between them. There are 17 residues in the CDR3. The CDR3: CASSPRGVRVPTGELFF. The CDR3 nucleotides read TGCGCCAGCAGCCCTAGGGGAGTCAGGGTTCCCACCGGGGAGCTGTTTTTT.

The V and J genes are TRBV29-1 and TRBJ2-7; possible D gene TRBD2, 5 bases. Trimming shortened V by 6 bases and J by 2 bases, and 8 bases separated the two germline ends. Germline V gene lookup returns CDR1 SQVTM and CDR2 ANQGSEA. The CDR3 totals 11 residues. CDR3 sequence (DNA): TGCAGCGTGAGGGCTACCTACGAGCAGTACTTC. It encodes CSVRATYEQYF.

This clonotype was seen a handful of times. This chain connects TRBV7-2 to TRBJ2-4; D possibly corresponds to TRBD1 (6 bases). The germline gives CDR1 SGHTA, CDR2 FQGNSA. Trimming stripped 5 bases from V and 0 bases from J, with 11 bases between. This CDR3 contains 15 residues. For the CDR3, the DNA is TGTGCCAGCAGCATGGACAGACTAGCCAAAAACATTCAGTACTTC. It specifies CASSMDRLAKNIQYF.

At least ten counts were recorded for this clonotype. The chain joins TRBV7-9 to TRBJ2-7; 7 bases align to TRBD2. The CDR3 sequence is 15 residues long. The germline gives CDR1 SEHNR, CDR2 FQNEAQ (reference sequence). The junction had 6 bases not matched to a gene; V was cut back by 1 base and J by 3 bases. CDR3 protein: CASSLGEGLGYEQYF. In nucleotides, the CDR3 is TGTGCCAGCAGCTTAGGGGAGGGATTGGGCTACGAGCAGTACTTC. Looking up the rest from reference TRBV7-9 and TRBJ2-7 gives the full variable domain: DTGVSQNPRHKITKRGQNVTFRCDPISEHNRLYWYRQTLGQGPEFLTYFQNEAQLEKSRLLSDRFSAERPKGSFSTLEIQRTEQGDSAMYLCASSLGEGLGYEQYFGPGTRLTVT.

CDR3 protein: CASGRDGFDTEAFF. The CDR3 bases are TGTGCCAGCGGTAGAGACGGTTTCGACACTGAAGCTTTCTTT. This chain uses TRBV7-8 with TRBJ1-1, with unresolved D. V lost 8 bases, J lost 3 bases, and 16 bases lay in between. CDR1 is SGHVS and CDR2 is FQNEAQ in the germline V gene. CDR3 size: 14 residues.

This clonotype was counted between two and nine times. The V gene is TRBV7-9, the J gene TRBJ2-5; possible D gene TRBD1, 5 bases. V dropped 2 bases and J dropped 5 bases, with 12 bases sitting between them. Germline V gene lookup returns CDR1 SEHNR and CDR2 FQNEAQ (reference sequence). The CDR3 is 14 amino acids. CDR3 coding DNA: TGTGCCAGCAGCTTATATGTAGGGGCTGAGACCCAGTACTTC. This translates into CASSLYVGAETQYF. Full variable domain (outside the CDR3, taken from reference TRBV7-9 and TRBJ2-5): DTGVSQNPRHKITKRGQNVTFRCDPISEHNRLYWYRQTLGQGPEFLTYFQNEAQLEKSRLLSDRFSAERPKGSFSTLEIQRTEQGDSAMYLCASSLYVGAETQYFGPGTRLLVL.

The chain employs TRBV16 and TRBJ2-1; 8 bases line up with TRBD2. Germline V lookup: CDR1 KGHSY, CDR2 FQNENV. The CDR3 is 13 residues long. The J segment lost 5 bases and the V segment lost 9 bases, leaving 6 bases of the junction unmatched. In nucleotides, the CDR3 is TGTGCCAGATCTGTGGGACTAGACAATGAGCAGTTCTTC. As protein: CARSVGLDNEQFF. The entire variable domain, with the rest obtained from reference TRBV16 and TRBJ2-1, is as follows: GEEVAQTPKHLVRGEGQKAKLYCAPIKGHSYVFWYQQVLKNEFKFLISFQNENVFDETGMPKERFSAKCLPNSPCSLEIQATKLEDSAVYFCARSVGLDNEQFFGPGTRLTVL.

The gene calls are TRBV27 and TRBJ2-5; tentative D call: TRBD2 (6 bases). CDR3 length equals 15 residues. Germline V lookup: CDR1 MNHEY, CDR2 SMNVEV (reference sequence). V was cut by 5 bases and J by 4 bases, with 17 bases left in between. The CDR3 bases are TGTGCCAGCAGTCCTCGGAGGGGAGCGGGAGAGACCCAGTACTTC. It encodes CASSPRRGAGETQYF.